The 31 T cell receptor beta chains below all came from one sample that was sequenced in a study of blood T cell repertoires in COVID-19 (dated by TCRdb to about 2020). Libraries were constructed by the immunoSEQ multiplex PCR assay. The immuneACCESS repertoire file appears here via TCRdb, limited to in-frame rearrangements. These files lack a portion of the clones; in checked studies, under half of the deficit traces to unresolved V genes, and the cause of the others is not known. Counted in this sample were under 200,000 clones; 70% to 90% of them appeared once. The top ten constitute about 7.3% of the sample. Sequences were obtained from peripheral blood. The receptors were gathered from a man aged 50 or older with active or convalescent COVID-19.

V is TRBV2 and J is TRBJ2-1; 12 positions match TRBD2. Germline CDR1 reads SNHLY; CDR2 reads FYNNEI. This CDR3 has 15 amino acids. The V segment lost 2 bases and the J segment 5 bases; nucleotides outside the gene matches: 1. This chain's CDR3 is CASSERTSGDNEQFF. CDR3 sequence (DNA): TGTGCCAGCAGTGAAAGGACTAGCGGGGACAATGAGCAGTTCTTC.

The chain is built from TRBV6-5 and TRBJ1-1; D not resolved. The germline V and J ends were trimmed by 6 bases and 4 bases, with 15 bases remaining between them. This CDR3 is built from 14 residues. Germline V gene data show CDR1 as MNHEY and CDR2 as SVGAGI. CDR3 sequence: CASRPDARGTEAFF. CDR3 nucleotide sequence: TGTGCCAGCAGGCCGGACGCGCGGGGCACTGAAGCTTTCTTT.

This chain uses TRBV3-1 (or the pseudogene TRBV3-2) with TRBJ2-5, with 13 nucleotides matching TRBD2. This CDR3 spans 15 amino acids. With 0 bases clipped from V and 9 bases from J, the junction kept 4 bases outside the gene matches. The germline V gene has CDR1 LGHDT and CDR2 YNNKEL (reference sequence). CDR3 sequence: CASSQDATSGGAQYF. CDR3 nucleotides: TGTGCCAGCAGCCAAGATGCCACTAGCGGGGGGGCCCAGTACTTC.

The rearrangement uses TRBV19 and TRBJ2-1, with D maybe TRBD2 (6 bases). Germline V gene data show CDR1 as LNHDA and CDR2 as SQIVND (reference sequence). Trimming took 10 bases from V and 4 from J, leaving 20 bases between them. There are 15 residues in the CDR3. The CDR3 protein is CATREGSGDYNEQFF. The CDR3 coding sequence is TGTGCCACCCGTGAAGGTAGCGGAGATTACAATGAGCAGTTCTTC.

This clone was seen more than once but under ten times. The chain employs TRBV5-4 and TRBJ1-3; 7 bases align to TRBD1. Germline CDR1 SGHNT, CDR2 YYREEE (reference sequence). The ends lost 3 bases at V and 4 bases at J; junction bases unmatched: 7. The CDR3 loop spans 15 amino acids. The CDR3 coding sequence is TGTGCCAGCAGCTCAAGACAGGGACGCGGAAACACCATATATTTT. This codes for CASSSRQGRGNTIYF.

In this sample, this clone turned up a few times. The CDR3 region has the DNA TGCGCCAGCAGCCGATTAACAGGGGGCACTAATGAAAAACTGTTTTTT. Protein sequence: CASSRLTGGTNEKLFF. J is TRBJ1-4 and V is TRBV4-3; 9 bases fit TRBD1. Germline V lookup: CDR1 LGHNA, CDR2 YSLEER. This CDR3 contains 16 residues. Losses at the gene ends were 4 bases for V and 2 bases for J; bases not matched to a gene: 5.

V is TRBV15 and J is TRBJ1-6; D gene uncertain. Per germline, CDR1 LNHNV and CDR2 YYDKDF (reference sequence). V lost 0 bases and J lost 5, with 8 bases in between. The CDR3 runs 15 residues. The CDR3 DNA is TGTGCCACCAGCAGAGATCGGGTAGATAATTCACCCCTCCACTTT. The encoded protein is CATSRDRVDNSPLHF. Complete variable domain (other parts from reference TRBV15 and TRBJ1-6): DAMVIQNPRYQVTQFGKPVTLSCSQTLNHNVMYWYQQKSSQAPKLLFHYYDKDFNNEADTPDNFQSRRPNTSFCFLDIRSPGLGDTAMYLCATSRDRVDNSPLHFGNGTRLTVT.

This clone was recorded a few times. This chain uses TRBV29-1 with TRBJ2-7; D ambiguous. Trimming took 3 bases from V and 5 from J, leaving 11 bases between them. The length of the CDR3 is 12 residues. Germline CDR1 is SQVTM and CDR2 is ANQGSEA. The CDR3 protein is CSVDGGEHEQYF. The DNA of the CDR3 is TGCAGCGTTGATGGCGGAGAACACGAGCAGTACTTC.

V usage is TRBV5-1 and J usage is TRBJ2-2; 7 nucleotides match TRBD1. Germline CDR1 is SGHRS and CDR2 is YFSETQ. There are 14 residues in the CDR3. The V gene end was trimmed by 3 bases and the J gene end by 1 base; junction bases not matched to a gene: 0. The DNA of the CDR3 is TGCGCCAGCAGCTGGACAGGGAACACCGGGGAGCTGTTTTTT. Translating gives CASSWTGNTGELFF.

The V call is TRBV6-4, the J call TRBJ2-3; 10 bases line up with TRBD2. Trimming cost V 2 bases and J 4 bases; bases outside gene matches: 3. The germline V gene encodes CDR1 MRHNA and CDR2 SNTAGT. This CDR3 is built from 15 residues. CDR3 region: CASSDLGLASDTQYF. In DNA, the CDR3 is TGTGCCAGCAGTGACCTGGGACTAGCGTCAGATACGCAGTATTTT.

The V call is TRBV19, the J call TRBJ2-3; D may be TRBD1 (6 bases). The V and J ends lost 6 bases and 2 bases respectively, with 18 bases between them. CDR1 is LNHDA, CDR2 SQIVND, per germline (reference sequence). This CDR3 is 16 amino acids long. CDR3 sequence (DNA): TGTGCCAGTAGAACCAGGACAGCAGGCGACACAGATACGCAGTATTTT. Amino acids: CASRTRTAGDTDTQYF.

The CDR3 DNA follows: TGTGCCAGCAGCGCCCGACTAGAAAATGAGCAGTTCTTC. Translated: CASSARLENEQFF. The rearrangement joins TRBV9 to TRBJ2-1; D perhaps matches TRBD2 (6 bases). CDR3 length: 13 amino acids. Trimming took off 3 bases at V and 7 bases at J, with 11 bases between the two ends. Germline assignment: CDR1 SGDLS and CDR2 YYNGEE.

This clone was observed a handful of times. V usage is TRBV11-3 and J usage is TRBJ1-3; D might be TRBD1 (6 bases). V dropped 3 bases and J dropped 6 bases, with 12 bases sitting between them. This CDR3 spans 14 amino acids. CDR1 is SGHNT and CDR2 is YENEEA in the germline V gene. The CDR3 DNA follows: TGTGCCAGCAGCTTCCAGGGGATTCTAAACACCATATATTTT. Its protein product is CASSFQGILNTIYF.

V usage is TRBV2 and J usage is TRBJ1-1; 7 nucleotides agree with TRBD1. Germline-derived CDR1 and CDR2 are SNHLY and FYNNEI. The V segment lost 5 bases and the J segment 2 bases; nucleotides outside the gene matches: 5. The CDR3 extends over 14 amino acids. The DNA of the CDR3 is TGTGCCAGCAGTAGGGACAGAGGAAACACTGAAGCTTTCTTT. Amino acids: CASSRDRGNTEAFF. The variable domain in full, completed from reference TRBV2 and TRBJ1-1, reads EPEVTQTPSHQVTQMGQEVILRCVPISNHLYFYWYRQILGQKVEFLVSFYNNEISEKSEIFDDQFSVERPDGSNFTLKIRSTKLEDSAMYFCASSRDRGNTEAFFGQGTRLTVV.

This chain uses TRBV15 with TRBJ1-4, with 7 positions matching TRBD1. The CDR3 contains 14 residues. Unmatched junction bases numbered 5, after V lost 4 bases and J lost 6 bases. CDR1 and CDR2 from the germline V gene are LNHNV and YYDKDF (reference sequence). CDR3 nucleotides: TGTGCCACCAGCAACCCCGGGACAGATGAAAAACTGTTTTTT. Protein sequence: CATSNPGTDEKLFF.

The rearrangement uses TRBV24-1 and TRBJ2-1; 8 bases match TRBD2. Germline V gene data show CDR1 as KGHDR and CDR2 as SFDVKD. Trimming removed 3 bases from V and 4 bases from J; junction bases left unmatched: 7. The CDR3 runs to 16 residues. The CDR3 region has the DNA TGTGCCACCAGTGATGGTACGGGGGGGAATTACAATGAGCAGTTCTTC. Translated: CATSDGTGGNYNEQFF.

Only a few counts were recorded for this clone. This chain connects TRBV3-1 (or the pseudogene TRBV3-2) to TRBJ1-3, with D possibly matching TRBD1 (5 bases). The CDR3 is 16 residues long. Trimming took off 2 bases at V and 1 base at J, with 12 bases between the two ends. The germline gives CDR1 LGHDT, CDR2 YNNKEL (reference sequence). The CDR3 here is CASSQRVGASGNTIYF. In DNA, the CDR3 is TGTGCCAGCAGCCAAAGGGTTGGGGCGTCTGGAAACACCATATATTTT.

V and J are TRBV6-1 and TRBJ2-7; a weak D match, TRBD1 (5 bases). CDR3 length: 14 residues. In germline, CDR1 is MNHNS, CDR2 SASEGT. Trimming stripped 2 bases from V and 0 bases from J, with 8 bases between. This CDR3 is CASSEQGTSYEQYF. The CDR3 bases are TGTGCCAGCAGTGAACAGGGAACCTCCTACGAGCAGTACTTC.

This chain links TRBV9 with TRBJ2-2; 9 bases match TRBD1. Germline values: CDR1 SGDLS, CDR2 YYNGEE. Losses at the gene ends were 2 bases for V and 7 bases for J; bases not matched to a gene: 9. The CDR3 extends over 16 amino acids. The CDR3 bases are TGTGCCAGCAGCGTCGCCGGGACAGGGAGGGTCGGGGAGCTGTTTTTT. Amino acid sequence: CASSVAGTGRVGELFF. Filled out from reference TRBV9 and TRBJ2-2, the complete variable domain reads DSGVTQTPKHLITATGQRVTLRCSPRSGDLSVYWYQQSLDQGLQFLIQYYNGEERAKGNILERFSAQQFPDLHSELNLSSLELGDSALYFCASSVAGTGRVGELFFGEGSRLTVL.

This chain links TRBV6-4 with TRBJ2-7, with TRBD1 matching 9 bases. CDR3 length equals 14 residues. Per germline, CDR1 MRHNA and CDR2 SNTAGT. V dropped 3 bases and J dropped 4; count of bases not matched to a gene: 4. The CDR3 protein is CASSDNRGQYEQYF. In DNA, the CDR3 is TGTGCCAGCAGTGATAACAGGGGGCAGTACGAGCAGTACTTC.

Only one count was recorded for this clone. V and J are TRBV28 and TRBJ1-1; 8 bases are a match to TRBD1. The V and J ends lost 8 bases and 5 bases, in that order; junction bases with no gene match: 13. The CDR3 has 15 amino acids. The germline CDR1 and CDR2 sequences are MDHEN and SYDVKM. CDR3 in DNA: TGTGCCAGCCTGTTACCGGGCAGGGGGCAAACTGAAGCTTTCTTT. It translates to CASLLPGRGQTEAFF. Full variable domain (missing parts from reference TRBV28 and TRBJ1-1): DVKVTQSSRYLVKRTGEKVFLECVQDMDHENMFWYRQDPGLGLRLIYFSYDVKMKEKGDIPEGYSVSREKKERFSLILESASTNQTSMYLCASLLPGRGQTEAFFGQGTRLTVV.

This clone was counted once. The chain carries TRBV7-2 and TRBJ2-5, with 11 bases identical to TRBD2. The V segment lost 7 bases and the J segment 4 bases; nucleotides outside the gene matches: 11. The CDR3 has 16 residues. Per the germline V gene, CDR1 is SGHTA and CDR2 is FQGNSA. The CDR3, as DNA: TGTGCCAGCATCGCCGGGACTAGCGGAATCCCAGAGACCCAGTACTTC. It translates to CASIAGTSGIPETQYF.

The chain combines TRBV7-3 with TRBJ2-3; 14 nucleotides align to TRBD2. The CDR3 totals 16 residues. J lost 6 bases, V lost 2 bases, and 4 bases had no gene match. Germline loops: CDR1 SGHTA, CDR2 FQGTGA. DNA of the CDR3: TGTGCCAGCAGCTTACGGACTAGCGGGGGGCGGGATACGCAGTATTTT. It translates to CASSLRTSGGRDTQYF.

V gene TRBV5-5 combines with J gene TRBJ2-5; maybe TRBD1 (6 bases). This CDR3 has 15 amino acids. Per germline, CDR1 SGHKS and CDR2 YYEKEE (reference sequence). V lost 3 bases and J 2 bases, leaving 14 bases between the germline ends. The CDR3 region is CASSWPGQIQETQYF. In DNA form, the CDR3 reads TGTGCCAGCAGCTGGCCGGGACAAATACAAGAGACCCAGTACTTC.

This clone appeared once. The chain is built from TRBV29-1 and TRBJ2-7; maybe TRBD2 (6 bases). Germline CDR1 and CDR2: SQVTM and ANQGSEA. This CDR3 has 12 residues. V was pared by 7 bases and J by 6 bases, with 16 bases between. The chain's CDR3 is CSAGAGNREQYF. The CDR3 DNA is TGCAGCGCGGGAGCAGGGAACCGCGAGCAGTACTTC.

Here the CDR3 reads CASSPRQGSTDTQYF. The CDR3 DNA reads TGTGCCAGCAGCCCCCGACAGGGCAGCACAGATACGCAGTATTTT. V and J are TRBV6-2 or TRBV6-3 and TRBJ2-3, with 7 bases identical to TRBD1. The CDR3 is made up of 15 amino acids. Germline V gene sequence: CDR1 MNHEY, CDR2 SVGEGT. V was pared by 6 bases and J by 0 bases, with 6 bases of the junction left unmatched.

V and J are TRBV6-6 and TRBJ1-3; D call uncertain. The V end was cut by 5 bases, the J end by 0 bases, with 26 bases between. Germline V gives CDR1 MNHNY, CDR2 SVGAGI (reference sequence). This CDR3 is built from 20 residues. This CDR3 reads CASSLRPWTARPYSGNTIYF. CDR3 DNA: TGTGCCAGCAGTCTAAGACCGTGGACTGCAAGACCTTACTCTGGAAACACCATATATTTT.

The V gene is TRBV11-3, the J gene TRBJ1-1; the D gene is possibly TRBD1 (6 bases). The germline V gene has CDR1 SGHNT and CDR2 YENEEA. The CDR3 consists of 14 residues. Trimming left V 5 bases short and J 6 bases short, with 16 bases between. In DNA, the CDR3 is TGTGCCAGCAGCGCCCAGGACAGAGCTGCTGAAGCTTTCTTT. Encoded protein: CASSAQDRAAEAFF. Full variable domain (rest looked up from reference TRBV11-3 and TRBJ1-1): EAGVVQSPRYKIIEKKQPVAFWCNPISGHNTLYWYLQNLGQGPELLIRYENEEAVDDSQLPKDRFSAERLKGVDSTLKIQPAELGDSAVYLCASSAQDRAAEAFFGQGTRLTVV.

The rearrangement joins TRBV19 to TRBJ2-1, with 12 bases that match TRBD2. J gave up 6 bases and V 4 bases, and 7 bases lay outside the gene matches. Per germline, CDR1 LNHDA and CDR2 SQIVND (reference sequence). The CDR3 contains 16 residues. Here the CDR3 reads CASSSLPSGGGNEQFF. The CDR3 DNA follows: TGTGCCAGTAGTAGCCTACCTAGCGGGGGGGGCAATGAGCAGTTCTTC.

This chain connects TRBV29-1 to TRBJ1-1; D possibly corresponds to TRBD1 (5 bases). CDR1 is SQVTM and CDR2 is ANQGSEA in the germline V gene. V lost 5 bases to trimming and J lost 0 bases, with 13 bases between them. The CDR3 length is 14 residues. The CDR3 DNA is TGCAGCGTTATTCTGGCACAGGTGAACACTGAAGCTTTCTTT. This gives the protein CSVILAQVNTEAFF.

The genes are TRBV6-2 or TRBV6-3 and TRBJ2-3; 8 nucleotides align to TRBD2. The germline V gene has CDR1 MNHEY and CDR2 SVGEGT. CDR3 length: 15 residues. J lost 0 bases, V lost 5 bases, and 4 bases had no gene match. For the CDR3, the DNA is TGTGCCAGCAGTCTAGCGGGTCGTAGCACAGATACGCAGTATTTT. Protein: CASSLAGRSTDTQYF.